This TCR beta chain emerged from a study of PD-L1 blockade in urothelial cancer. In the study overall: Patients commenced intravenous atezolizumab, 1,200 mg every 3 weeks, in 2014. There were a median of roughly 140,000 T cells in blood samples.

The time point was: peripheral blood 6 weeks after treatment start. It was locally advanced or metastatic urothelial carcinoma that patients had. Germline V gene lookup returns CDR1 SEHNR and CDR2 FQNEAQ (reference sequence). This CDR3 is 13 amino acids long. V shed 7 bases and J shed 2 bases, with 12 bases lying between them. The authors spiked synthetic TCR analog templates into each PCR. Sequencing was performed with immunoSEQ multiplex PCR; in TCRdb, only in-frame clones are kept and a portion is missing. The data show 35,000 to 55,000 clones, with more than 75% seen just once and 13% held by the top ten.

The rearrangement links TRBV7-9 to TRBJ2-7; TRBD1 might be the D (6 bases). The starting material was PBMCs, obtained around atezolizumab (anti-PD-L1) treatment. This TCR came from a man in his fifties or sixties with urothelial cancer. The CDR3 spells CASTRDTTYEQYF. CDR3 coding DNA: TGTGCCAGCACCCGGGACACCACCTACGAGCAGTACTTC.